The 19 T cell receptor beta chains given below trace back to one sample, sequenced in a study of response to subunit inactivated influenza vaccine. TCRdb passed the RT-PCR reads through MiXCR, listing each CDR3 protein once. This table has around 480,000 distinct CDR3 sequences, 9.5% to 13% appearing once. The specimen comprised PBMCs from blood, sampled about 6 weeks after vaccination. The receptors shown here come from a man in his fifties or sixties who received an inactivated influenza vaccine.

This CDR3 is CASTGITDTQYF. CDR3 DNA: TGTGCCAGCACCGGAATCACAGATACGCAGTATTTT. V and J are TRBV5-5 and TRBJ2-3; no clear D. The CDR3 runs to 12 residues. Germline assignment: CDR1 SGHKS and CDR2 YYEKEE (reference sequence). With 6 bases removed from V and 2 bases from J, the gap between germline ends came to 7 bases.

The chain is built from TRBV12-3 or TRBV12-4 and TRBJ1-2; D not resolved. The CDR3 length is 13 residues. V was clipped by 3 bases and J by 8 bases, with 13 bases between them. The CDR3 coding sequence is TGTGCCAGCAGTTTTGGTCCTACGCCGGGCTACACCTTC. Its translation: CASSFGPTPGYTF.

This clonotype turned up a few times. V and J are TRBV5-1 and TRBJ2-5; 7 bases line up with TRBD2. Per the germline V gene, CDR1 is SGHRS and CDR2 is YFSETQ. V was pared by 1 base and J by 0 bases, with 3 bases of the junction left unmatched. The CDR3 is made up of 15 amino acids. CDR3 sequence (DNA): TGCGCCAGCAGCTTGAGCGGGGATAACCAAGAGACCCAGTACTTC. Translated, it gives CASSLSGDNQETQYF.

With regard to this clonotype: At one end the junction does not follow the germline gene, possibly because of a read error. The chain carries TRBV20-1 and TRBJ1-5; 7 bases match TRBD1. This CDR3 spans 13 amino acids. The germline V gene encodes CDR1 DFQATT and CDR2 SNEGSKA (reference sequence). The CDR3 nucleotides are TGCGGTGCTACTACAGGGGCTGATCAGCCCCAGCATTTT. Translation: CGATTGADQPQHF.

This clonotype was counted only a few times. The genes are TRBV6-1 and TRBJ1-2; D is ambiguous. Trimming left V 7 bases short and J 8 bases short, with 14 bases between. CDR1 and CDR2 from the germline V gene are MNHNS and SASEGT. This CDR3 contains 12 residues. CDR3 coding DNA: TGTGCCAGCAACGAGGGATTGGGAGGCTACACCTTC. This encodes CASNEGLGGYTF.

The chain uses TRBV7-8 and TRBJ2-1; possible D gene TRBD2, 6 bases. The CDR3 is 13 amino acids. Germline CDR1 reads SGHVS; CDR2 reads FQNEAQ. V shed 5 bases and J shed 10 bases, with 15 bases lying between them. CDR3 nucleotides: TGTGCCAGCAGCACCGGCCGCAGCGGGGAGCAGTTCTTC. It yields the protein CASSTGRSGEQFF.

The chain employs TRBV28 and TRBJ1-5; no reliable D call. The germline gives CDR1 MDHEN, CDR2 SYDVKM. Trimming left V 1 base short and J 3 bases short, with 10 bases between. CDR3 length: 15 amino acids. The CDR3 is CASSLLRQNNQPQHF. The CDR3 nucleotides read TGTGCCAGCAGTTTATTGCGGCAGAACAATCAGCCCCAGCATTTT.

The chain is built from TRBV12-3 or TRBV12-4 and TRBJ1-4, with 9 bases fitting TRBD1. The V segment lost 2 bases and the J segment 8 bases; nucleotides outside the gene matches: 3. This CDR3 spans 14 amino acids. CDR3 in amino acids: CASSLTGGLEKLFF. Here the CDR3 DNA reads TGTGCCAGCAGTTTAACAGGGGGCCTCGAAAAACTGTTTTTT.

This clonotype was detected only a few times. The V call is TRBV12-3 or TRBV12-4, the J call TRBJ2-3; D gene uncertain. The V gene lost 3 bases and the J gene lost 0 bases, with 7 bases spanning the gap. There are 14 residues in the CDR3. Here the CDR3 reads CASSFLGSTDTQYF. In DNA form, the CDR3 reads TGTGCCAGCAGTTTCCTGGGAAGCACAGATACGCAGTATTTT.

This clonotype was detected a few times. The chain has TRBV2 and TRBJ2-3; TRBD1 matches at 7 bases. CDR1 and CDR2 from the germline V gene are SNHLY and FYNNEI. Unmatched junction bases numbered 10, after V lost 7 bases and J lost 9 bases. The CDR3 runs to 13 residues. CDR3: CASKGQRSGTQYF. CDR3 coding DNA: TGTGCCAGCAAGGGACAGAGGTCAGGGACGCAGTATTTT.

There are a few counts of this clonotype. The chain links TRBV3-1 to TRBJ1-1; D possibly corresponds to TRBD1 (5 bases). Germline V gene sequence: CDR1 LGHDT, CDR2 YNNKEL (reference sequence). This CDR3 spans 15 amino acids. The V and J ends lost 1 base and 6 bases respectively, with 15 bases between them. The CDR3: CASSQGVGRTPEAFF. DNA for the CDR3: TGTGCCAGCAGCCAAGGGGTCGGGCGGACACCTGAAGCTTTCTTT.

The CDR3 nucleotides are TGTGCCAGCACCTTCGGGGGAAACACTGAAGCTTTCTTT. Its translation: CASTFGGNTEAFF. This chain links TRBV7-9 with TRBJ1-1, with D perhaps TRBD1 (5 bases). This CDR3 region has 13 residues. Germline V CDR1 and CDR2: SEHNR, FQNEAQ (reference sequence). The V and J ends lost 7 bases and 2 bases respectively, with 11 bases between them.

V is TRBV4-2 and J is TRBJ2-3; D not certain. V lost 0 bases and J lost 6, with 13 bases in between. CDR3 length equals 15 residues. Germline loops: CDR1 LGHNA, CDR2 YNFKEQ. The CDR3 spells CASSQEWVQLDTQYF. CDR3 nucleotides: TGTGCCAGCAGCCAAGAGTGGGTCCAACTGGATACGCAGTATTTT.

This clonotype was found a few times. The genes are TRBV6-1 and TRBJ2-5; TRBD2 is a possible D gene (5 bases). The CDR3 has 15 amino acids. The germline gives CDR1 MNHNS, CDR2 SASEGT. The V end lost 5 bases, the J end lost 3 bases, and 16 bases lay between the germline ends. CDR3 in amino acids: CASSILPGFKETQYF. DNA for the CDR3: TGTGCCAGCAGTATCCTGCCGGGATTCAAAGAGACCCAGTACTTC.

The V call is TRBV5-1, the J call TRBJ2-7, with a weak D call TRBD2 (5 bases). Germline CDR1 SGHRS, CDR2 YFSETQ. The V end lost 0 bases, the J end lost 0 bases, and 10 bases lay between the germline ends. The CDR3 has 15 residues. In DNA form, the CDR3 reads TGCGCCAGCAGCTTGGCCGGGCGGGTCTCCTACGAGCAGTACTTC. Translation gives CASSLAGRVSYEQYF.

This chain uses TRBV20-1 with TRBJ2-7, with D perhaps TRBD2 (6 bases). CDR1 is DFQATT, CDR2 SNEGSKA, per germline (reference sequence). The CDR3 loop spans 15 amino acids. Trimming took off 0 bases at V and 4 bases at J, with 16 bases between the two ends. This CDR3 is CSARDPGLAPYEQYF. The CDR3, as DNA: TGCAGTGCTAGAGATCCAGGCCTAGCGCCGTACGAGCAGTACTTC.

This clonotype was recorded a few times. J is TRBJ2-2 and V is TRBV14; 7 nucleotides align to TRBD1. The V gene end was trimmed by 4 bases and the J gene end by 6 bases; junction bases not matched to a gene: 8. The CDR3 loop spans 15 amino acids. Germline V lookup: CDR1 SGHDN, CDR2 FVKESK. The CDR3 reads CASSPDRVRSGELFF. CDR3 DNA: TGTGCCAGCAGCCCCGACAGGGTTCGGTCCGGGGAGCTGTTTTTT.

This clonotype was counted a few times. The rearrangement links TRBV4-3 to TRBJ2-3; D is ambiguous. Trimming removed 0 bases at V and 2 bases at J, with 6 bases between. CDR3 length: 14 amino acids. CDR1 is LGHNA and CDR2 is YSLEER in the germline V gene. Here the CDR3 reads CASSQEEPTDTQYF. CDR3 sequence (DNA): TGCGCCAGCAGCCAAGAAGAGCCCACAGATACGCAGTATTTT.

This clonotype was found a few times. The chain couples TRBV13 to TRBJ1-1; the D gene is possibly TRBD1 (5 bases). Germline values: CDR1 PRHDT, CDR2 FYEKMQ (reference sequence). The CDR3 spans 15 residues. V was trimmed by 0 bases and J by 13 bases, leaving 21 bases between them. The CDR3 sequence is CASSLGLGTTRIVFF. DNA of the CDR3: TGTGCCAGCAGCTTAGGCCTTGGGACGACCAGAATAGTTTTCTTT. Supplemented by reference TRBV13 and TRBJ1-1, the full variable domain reads AAGVIQSPRHLIKEKRETATLKCYPIPRHDTVYWYQQGPGQDPQFLISFYEKMQSDKGSIPDRFSAQQFSDYHSELNMSSLELGDSALYFCASSLGLGTTRIVFFGQGTRLTVV.